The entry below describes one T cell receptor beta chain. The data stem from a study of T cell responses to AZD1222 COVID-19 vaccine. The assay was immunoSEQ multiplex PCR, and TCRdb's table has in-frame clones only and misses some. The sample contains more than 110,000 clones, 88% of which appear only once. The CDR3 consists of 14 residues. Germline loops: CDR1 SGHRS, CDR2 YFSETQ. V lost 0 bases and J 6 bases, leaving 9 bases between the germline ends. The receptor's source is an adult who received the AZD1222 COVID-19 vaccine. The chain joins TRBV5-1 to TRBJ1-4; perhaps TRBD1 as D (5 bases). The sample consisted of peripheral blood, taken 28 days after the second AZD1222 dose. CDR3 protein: CASSLAQGYEKLFF. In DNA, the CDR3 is TGCGCCAGCAGCTTGGCCCAGGGCTATGAAAAACTGTTTTTT.